The T cell receptor beta chain described here comes from a study of T-cell reconstitution after alpha-beta-depleted transplantation in children. This clonotype was detected once. The junction departs from the called germline gene at one end, perhaps through a read error. The CDR3 is 11 residues long. The germline V gene encodes CDR1 SGHAT and CDR2 FQNNGV. The TCRbeta library was prepared with unique molecular identifiers. Using its own MiXCR run on the PCR reads, TCRdb lists one record per CDR3 protein. The sample yields about 610,000 distinct CDR3 sequences, over 9.5% seen once. The source material was PBMCs from the stem cell graft donor, sampled from the stem cell graft. The source of this sequence is a human donor who donated a stem cell graft to a child with acute myeloid leukemia. The chain uses TRBV11-2 and TRBJ2-5; unclear D gene. The CDR3 sequence is CASSRQATQYF. The CDR3 coding sequence is TGTGCCAGCAGCCGTCAAGCGACCCAGTACTTC.